This TCR beta chain was retrieved from a study of CD8+ T cells in alopecia areata. Notes on the study in general: For lesional scalp, especially alopecia totalis/universalis, clonality was higher than in normal scalp.

Alopecia areata patients gave lesional scalp punch biopsies and peripheral blood samples. Extracted RNA was reverse transcribed into cDNA, the sequencing template. Measured with immunoSEQ multiplex PCR; TCRdb has only the in-frame clones, and not every one. The sample contains more than 85,000 clones, roughly 42% of which appear only once. V was pared by 4 bases and J by 4 bases, with 10 bases between. In germline, CDR1 is MNHEY, CDR2 SVGAGI. CDR3 size: 14 residues. Worth noting for this clone: What it binds is unknown.

V and J are TRBV6-5 and TRBJ2-2; D is perhaps TRBD1 or TRBD2 (5 bases each). The sequence came from a human donor with alopecia areata. The specimen was CD4+ T cells sorted from blood. The CDR3 here is CASSFGTPTGELFF. DNA for the CDR3: TGTGCCAGCAGTTTCGGGACCCCCACCGGGGAGCTGTTTTTT.